Following are 21 T cell receptor beta chains from one sample sequenced in a study of graft-versus-host responses after intestinal transplantation. This table comes from immunoSEQ multiplex PCR, and its TCRdb copy is limited to in-frame clones, with some not included. The sample holds more than 12,000 clones, roughly three fifths seen once. To release intraepithelial and lamina propria lymphocytes, the graft tissue was processed. Sequencing used ileum tissue, obtained 524 days after transplant. Receptors originate from a human patient who received an intestinal transplant, so some T cells may come from the graft donor.

This sequence joins TRBV29-1 and TRBJ2-7; 7 bases line up with TRBD2. V trimming: 6 bases; J trimming: 7 bases; junction bases outside the gene matches: 15. The CDR3 is made up of 14 amino acids. Germline assignment: CDR1 SQVTM and CDR2 ANQGSEA. The CDR3 region is CSVRGGDTRREQYF. The CDR3 bases are TGCAGCGTCCGCGGGGGAGACACCCGTAGGGAGCAGTACTTC.

The J gene is TRBJ2-3, the V gene TRBV5-1; 7 nucleotides line up with TRBD1. This CDR3 has 15 residues. Germline V gene data show CDR1 as SGHRS and CDR2 as YFSETQ. The junction had 5 bases not matched to a gene; V was cut back by 2 bases and J by 2 bases. CDR3 sequence (DNA): TGCGCCAGCAGCTTACGGGACAGATACACAGATACGCAGTATTTT. Encoded protein: CASSLRDRYTDTQYF.

The V call is TRBV30, the J call TRBJ2-2; no definite D call. With 3 bases removed from V and 0 bases from J, the gap between germline ends came to 5 bases. From germline, CDR1 is GTSNPN and CDR2 SVGIG (reference sequence). The CDR3 consists of 13 residues. The CDR3 nucleotides read TGTGCCTGGAGCATTGCGAACACCGGGGAGCTGTTTTTT. Translated: CAWSIANTGELFF.

The V gene is TRBV27, the J gene TRBJ1-1; TRBD1 aligns across 7 bases. The J segment lost 3 bases and the V segment lost 3 bases, leaving 4 bases of the junction unmatched. The CDR3 is made up of 14 amino acids. Per the germline V gene, CDR1 is MNHEY and CDR2 is SMNVEV (reference sequence). The CDR3 nucleotides are TGTGCCAGCAGTTTTACAGGGGAGGACACTGAAGCTTTCTTT. This gives the protein CASSFTGEDTEAFF.

The genes are TRBV27 and TRBJ1-2; the match to TRBD1 covers 7 bases. Germline-derived CDR1 and CDR2 are MNHEY and SMNVEV (reference sequence). There are 15 residues in the CDR3. Unmatched junction bases numbered 5, after V lost 0 bases and J lost 4 bases. Here the CDR3 reads CASSLSTGKGYGYTF. The CDR3 coding sequence is TGTGCCAGCAGTTTATCGACAGGGAAGGGCTATGGCTACACCTTC.

This clone has only a few counts. The chain links TRBV27 to TRBJ1-6; D gene unclear. The CDR3 is 14 residues long. Germline V CDR1 and CDR2: MNHEY, SMNVEV (reference sequence). The V end was cut by 3 bases, the J end by 7 bases, with 10 bases between. DNA for the CDR3: TGTGCCAGCAGTTTGAGACACCAAAATTCACCCCTCCACTTT. This encodes CASSLRHQNSPLHF.

This chain uses TRBV15 with TRBJ1-2, with D hard to call. The germline CDR1 and CDR2 sequences are LNHNV and YYDKDF (reference sequence). Trimming took off 1 base at V and 1 base at J, with 10 bases between the two ends. This CDR3 spans 15 amino acids. CDR3 in DNA: TGTGCCACCAGCAGAGGGCATGGAGATAACTATGGCTACACCTTC. As protein: CATSRGHGDNYGYTF.

The rearrangement links TRBV6-4 to TRBJ2-6; tentatively, D is TRBD1 (6 bases). Between the trimmed V and J ends, which lost 3 bases and 0 bases, there was a span of 6 bases. CDR3 length equals 15 residues. Germline-derived CDR1 and CDR2 are MRHNA and SNTAGT. CDR3 sequence: CASSEDSSGANVLTF. For the CDR3, the DNA is TGTGCCAGCAGTGAGGACAGCTCTGGGGCCAACGTCCTGACTTTC.

This clone is termed medium-sized. The chain has TRBV2 and TRBJ2-2, with unresolved D. Trimming shortened V by 5 bases and J by 5 bases, and 9 bases separated the two germline ends. The CDR3 totals 13 residues. CDR1 and CDR2 (germline): SNHLY, FYNNEI. CDR3 nucleotides: TGTGCCAGCAGTCCCCTCGGTACCGGGGAGCTGTTTTTT. As protein: CASSPLGTGELFF.

The V and J genes are TRBV5-1 and TRBJ1-1; tentative D call: TRBD1 (6 bases). The germline V gene encodes CDR1 SGHRS and CDR2 YFSETQ. The CDR3 is 14 residues long. Trimming pared 7 bases from V and 2 bases from J, leaving 15 bases between. The CDR3 DNA sequence: TGCGCCAGCGGGCCGACAGGATCCAACACTGAAGCTTTCTTT. It is translated as CASGPTGSNTEAFF.

This chain joins TRBV10-2 and TRBJ2-3; D is perhaps TRBD2 (7 bases). The CDR3 loop spans 15 amino acids. Per germline, CDR1 WSHSY and CDR2 SAAADI. The ends were cut back, 4 bases at V and 5 bases at J, with 16 bases in the middle. CDR3 nucleotides: TGCGCCAGCAGTGCGGCGGGGGCTACGTTAGATACGCAGTATTTT. Its protein product is CASSAAGATLDTQYF.

V usage is TRBV7-9 and J usage is TRBJ1-4; D is unclear. This CDR3 is built from 16 residues. V was cut by 1 base and J by 0 bases, with 9 bases left in between. Germline V gene lookup returns CDR1 SEHNR and CDR2 FQNEAQ (reference sequence). In DNA form, the CDR3 reads TGTGCCAGCAGCTTAGGGAGCGGTGCAACTAATGAAAAACTGTTTTTT. Its translation: CASSLGSGATNEKLFF.

The V gene is TRBV30, the J gene TRBJ1-1, with no clear D. The CDR3 extends over 14 amino acids. Germline V gives CDR1 GTSNPN, CDR2 SVGIG (reference sequence). With 0 bases removed from V and 2 bases from J, the gap between germline ends came to 10 bases. Here the CDR3 DNA reads TGTGCCTGGAGTGTCGGCCGGGGAAACACTGAAGCTTTCTTT. Encoded protein: CAWSVGRGNTEAFF.

The rearrangement links TRBV20-1 to TRBJ2-3; D remains unclear. Germline V lookup: CDR1 DFQATT, CDR2 SNEGSKA (reference sequence). V lost 6 bases and J 0 bases, leaving 4 bases between the germline ends. The CDR3 is made up of 11 amino acids. Written as DNA, the CDR3 is TGCAGTGCCCCAAGCACAGATACGCAGTATTTT. Encoded protein: CSAPSTDTQYF.

This clone is labeled medium-sized. The rearrangement links TRBV4-3 to TRBJ2-1, with 9 bases that match TRBD2. The V gene's germline CDR1 is LGHNA and CDR2 YSLEER. This CDR3 is built from 17 residues. Trimming removed 0 bases from V and 6 bases from J; junction bases left unmatched: 9. The CDR3 DNA follows: TGCGCCAGCAGCCAAGACTTTAGCGGGGGCTGGTCCAATGAGCAGTTCTTC. It yields the protein CASSQDFSGGWSNEQFF.

The chain carries TRBV6-5 and TRBJ1-3; possible D gene TRBD1, 6 bases. The germline V gene encodes CDR1 MNHEY and CDR2 SVGAGI. CDR3 length: 16 amino acids. V was pared by 0 bases and J by 0 bases, with 9 bases between. The CDR3 bases are TGTGCCAGCAGTTACTCGAGGACAGCCTCTGGAAACACCATATATTTT. Translated, it gives CASSYSRTASGNTIYF.

In this sample, this clone turned up a few times. The J gene is TRBJ1-4, the V gene TRBV6-6, with 8 positions matching TRBD1. Germline assignment: CDR1 MNHNY and CDR2 SVGAGI (reference sequence). J was trimmed by 8 bases and V by 8 bases; bases with no gene match: 13. This CDR3 contains 15 residues. CDR3 amino acids: CASGPGGSAREKLFF. In DNA, the CDR3 is TGTGCCAGCGGACCAGGGGGCTCGGCGCGCGAAAAACTGTTTTTT.

The V call is TRBV7-2, the J call TRBJ2-3; 13 nucleotides agree with TRBD2. Per the germline V gene, CDR1 is SGHTA and CDR2 is FQGNSA. This CDR3 has 18 amino acids. V was pared by 1 base and J by 2 bases, with 6 bases of the junction left unmatched. The chain's CDR3 is CASSLVGTSGTFTDTQYF. In DNA form, the CDR3 reads TGTGCCAGCAGCTTAGTGGGGACTAGCGGGACCTTCACAGATACGCAGTATTTT.

The chain couples TRBV6-5 to TRBJ1-4; D uncertain. Germline V gives CDR1 MNHEY, CDR2 SVGAGI. V lost 0 bases, J lost 8 bases, and 13 bases lay in between. The CDR3 spans 15 residues. CDR3 DNA sequence: TGTGCCAGCAGTTACTCGCAGGAAGGCGGGGAAAAACTGTTTTTT. Translating gives CASSYSQEGGEKLFF.

By sample fraction, this clone is medium-sized. The chain combines TRBV18 with TRBJ1-2; 9 positions agree with TRBD1. This CDR3 has 13 amino acids. Germline trimming cut 3 bases from V and 6 bases from J; bases unmatched to any gene: 2. Germline-derived CDR1 and CDR2 are KGHSH and LQKENI. DNA for the CDR3: TGTGCCAGCTCACCTGGACAGGGGAATGGCTACACCTTC. It encodes CASSPGQGNGYTF.

V and J are TRBV2 and TRBJ1-2; 8 nucleotides agree with TRBD1. The CDR3 spans 14 residues. J lost 4 bases, V lost 7 bases, and 8 bases had no gene match. The germline V gene has CDR1 SNHLY and CDR2 FYNNEI. The CDR3 region has the DNA TGTGCCAGCACAAGGGGAGACAGGGGCTATGGCTACACCTTC. Protein sequence: CASTRGDRGYGYTF. Variable domain in full (rest from reference TRBV2 and TRBJ1-2): EPEVTQTPSHQVTQMGQEVILRCVPISNHLYFYWYRQILGQKVEFLVSFYNNEISEKSEIFDDQFSVERPDGSNFTLKIRSTKLEDSAMYFCASTRGDRGYGYTFGSGTRLTVV.